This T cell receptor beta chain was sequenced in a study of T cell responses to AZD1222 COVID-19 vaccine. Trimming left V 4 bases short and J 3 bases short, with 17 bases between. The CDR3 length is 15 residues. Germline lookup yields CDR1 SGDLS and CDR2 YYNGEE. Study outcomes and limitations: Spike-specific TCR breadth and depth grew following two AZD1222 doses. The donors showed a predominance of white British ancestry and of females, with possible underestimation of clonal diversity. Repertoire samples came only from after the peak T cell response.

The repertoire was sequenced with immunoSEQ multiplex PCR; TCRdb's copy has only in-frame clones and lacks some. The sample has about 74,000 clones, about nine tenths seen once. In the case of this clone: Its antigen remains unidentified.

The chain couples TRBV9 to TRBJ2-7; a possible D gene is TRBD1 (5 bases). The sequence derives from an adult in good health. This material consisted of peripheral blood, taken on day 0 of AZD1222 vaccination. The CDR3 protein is CASSMQGGKGYEQYF. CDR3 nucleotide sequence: TGTGCCAGCAGCATGCAGGGTGGGAAGGGCTACGAGCAGTACTTC.